Presented here are 22 T cell receptor beta chains from one specimen sequenced in a study of blood T cell repertoires in COVID-19 (dated by TCRdb to between 2020 and 2021). The protocol used for the library was the immunoSEQ multiplex PCR assay. TCRdb retrieved this table from immuneACCESS and kept in-frame rearrangements only. Not all clones are present; in checked studies, unresolved V genes account for under half, and no reason is known for the remainder. In all, the sample holds roughly 280,000 clones, and about 88% of those were seen once. The ten largest clones take up roughly 4.9% of the sample. Sample: peripheral blood. These receptors were taken from a woman aged 55 to 70 with COVID-19, enrolled during active disease.

The J gene is TRBJ2-1, the V gene TRBV29-1, with 13 bases identical to TRBD2. V shed 5 bases, J shed 6 bases, and the junction held 4 bases outside the gene matches. Germline CDR1 and CDR2: SQVTM and ANQGSEA. The CDR3 contains 14 residues. The CDR3 spells CSVSRTSGSNEQFF. The CDR3 nucleotides are TGCAGCGTTTCCCGGACTAGCGGGAGCAATGAGCAGTTCTTC.

The chain has TRBV6-2 or TRBV6-3 and TRBJ1-3, with 10 bases fitting TRBD1. V shed 5 bases, J shed 4 bases, and the junction held 11 bases outside the gene matches. Germline CDR1 and CDR2: MNHEY and SVGEGT. This CDR3 spans 17 amino acids. Written as DNA, the CDR3 is TGTGCCAGCAGTCCGAGAACCGCGACAGGGGGCGGAAACACCATATATTTT. Its translation is CASSPRTATGGGNTIYF.

The chain has TRBV3-1 (or the pseudogene TRBV3-2) and TRBJ2-1, with 7 bases fitting TRBD2. The V gene end was trimmed by 1 base and the J gene end by 13 bases; junction bases not matched to a gene: 7. Germline CDR1 LGHDT, CDR2 YNNKEL (reference sequence). The CDR3 extends over 13 amino acids. CDR3 nucleotides: TGTGCCAGCAGCCAAGGGCGCGGGACTACCCAGTTCTTC. Protein sequence: CASSQGRGTTQFF.

V usage is TRBV28 and J usage is TRBJ1-2, with D hard to call. From germline, CDR1 is MDHEN and CDR2 SYDVKM. The CDR3 has 14 residues. Trimming cost V 7 bases and J 5 bases, with 17 bases left between them. CDR3 bases: TGTGCCAGCACCTCGGGTCGTCGAGGGTATGGCTACACCTTC. Residues: CASTSGRRGYGYTF.

This chain joins TRBV28 and TRBJ1-5; D is undetermined. This CDR3 spans 14 amino acids. V was shortened by 5 bases and J by 6 bases, with 14 bases between the two germline ends. CDR1 is MDHEN and CDR2 is SYDVKM in the germline V gene. The CDR3 here is CASSPSPAGQPQHF. CDR3 bases: TGTGCCAGCAGTCCTTCTCCCGCCGGTCAGCCCCAGCATTTT.

J is TRBJ2-4 and V is TRBV18; a weak D match, TRBD1 (6 bases). The germline CDR1 and CDR2 sequences are KGHSH and LQKENI. V was clipped by 0 bases and J by 2 bases, with 8 bases between them. The CDR3 has 15 residues. The CDR3 sequence: CASSPPQGTKNIQYF. The CDR3 DNA sequence: TGTGCCAGCTCACCACCACAGGGAACCAAAAACATTCAGTACTTC.

The CDR3 protein is CSVGPNINEQFF. Here the CDR3 DNA reads TGCAGCGTTGGCCCCAACATAAATGAGCAGTTCTTC. This chain uses TRBV29-1 with TRBJ2-1; D is unclear. V was cut by 4 bases and J by 7 bases, with 11 bases left in between. The germline V gene encodes CDR1 SQVTM and CDR2 ANQGSEA. CDR3 length: 12 amino acids.

V gene TRBV3-1 (or the pseudogene TRBV3-2) combines with J gene TRBJ2-1; D possibly corresponds to TRBD2 (5 bases). V shed 2 bases and J shed 6 bases, with 11 bases lying between them. This CDR3 spans 14 amino acids. Germline lookup yields CDR1 LGHDT and CDR2 YNNKEL (reference sequence). The CDR3 spells CASSQTRTRNEQFF. For the CDR3, the DNA is TGTGCCAGCAGCCAAACCCGGACTCGCAATGAGCAGTTCTTC.

The rearrangement uses TRBV19 and TRBJ1-2, with D perhaps matching TRBD1 (6 bases). Trimming pared 7 bases from V and 2 bases from J, leaving 11 bases between. There are 13 residues in the CDR3. The germline gives CDR1 LNHDA, CDR2 SQIVND (reference sequence). DNA of the CDR3: TGTGCCAGTACCAACACAGGGAACTATGGCTACACCTTC. Amino acid sequence: CASTNTGNYGYTF.

The V and J genes are TRBV2 and TRBJ2-7; 10 positions agree with TRBD2. The CDR3 has 15 amino acids. Germline V gives CDR1 SNHLY, CDR2 FYNNEI. Trimming cost V 6 bases and J 2 bases; bases outside gene matches: 7. The CDR3 region is CASRIGLAVTYEQYF. In nucleotides, the CDR3 is TGTGCCAGCAGAATCGGACTAGCGGTGACCTACGAGCAGTACTTC.

The J gene is TRBJ2-7, the V gene TRBV3-1 (or the pseudogene TRBV3-2); weak D call: TRBD1 (5 bases). The CDR3 runs to 14 residues. Germline values: CDR1 LGHDT, CDR2 YNNKEL (reference sequence). The ends were cut back, 1 base at V and 3 bases at J, with 10 bases in the middle. The CDR3 DNA is TGTGCCAGCAGCCAAGTTGGCGGACACTACGAGCAGTACTTC. The encoded protein is CASSQVGGHYEQYF.

This clone has just one count. The chain carries TRBV6-5 and TRBJ1-2, with no clear D. The V end was cut by 10 bases, the J end by 8 bases, with 14 bases between. Per the germline V gene, CDR1 is MNHEY and CDR2 is SVGAGI. This CDR3 is 11 amino acids long. CDR3 residues: CATGPSLGYTF. CDR3 nucleotides: TGTGCCACCGGTCCTTCCCTAGGCTACACCTTC.

The chain links TRBV30 to TRBJ1-2; 7 bases map to TRBD1. Trimming removed 5 bases from V and 7 bases from J; junction bases left unmatched: 10. The CDR3 totals 13 residues. Germline assignment: CDR1 GTSNPN and CDR2 SVGIG (reference sequence). CDR3 amino acids: CAWFFPGQAGYTF. The CDR3 DNA sequence: TGTGCCTGGTTCTTCCCTGGACAGGCTGGCTACACCTTC.

This chain uses TRBV15 with TRBJ1-1; D remains unclear. From germline, CDR1 is LNHNV and CDR2 YYDKDF (reference sequence). The ends were cut back, 2 bases at V and 4 bases at J, with 11 bases in the middle. The CDR3 is made up of 14 amino acids. The CDR3 DNA reads as TGTGCCACCAGCAGACATCAGGATGGCACTGAAGCTTTCTTT. Its protein is CATSRHQDGTEAFF.

J is TRBJ2-1 and V is TRBV3-1 (or the pseudogene TRBV3-2); D remains unclear. The germline gives CDR1 LGHDT, CDR2 YNNKEL (reference sequence). The CDR3 runs to 13 residues. V was cut by 8 bases and J by 2 bases, with 10 bases left in between. Here the CDR3 reads CASSPRPYNEQFF. CDR3 sequence (DNA): TGTGCCAGCTCCCCCAGGCCCTACAATGAGCAGTTCTTC.

This chain connects TRBV30 to TRBJ1-1, with TRBD1 as a possible D gene (6 bases). The CDR3 sequence is 14 residues long. Germline V gives CDR1 GTSNPN, CDR2 SVGIG (reference sequence). V lost 0 bases, J lost 4 bases, and 12 bases lay in between. CDR3 sequence (DNA): TGTGCCTGGAGTGTACCCATCAGGGGCACTGAAGCTTTCTTT. This codes for CAWSVPIRGTEAFF.

The V and J genes are TRBV27 and TRBJ2-7, with D possibly being TRBD1 (5 bases). Germline-derived CDR1 and CDR2 are MNHEY and SMNVEV (reference sequence). The CDR3 consists of 13 residues. The V end was cut by 3 bases, the J end by 4 bases, with 10 bases between. In nucleotides, the CDR3 is TGTGCCAGCAGTTTGGCTACAGGTTACGAGCAGTACTTC. Protein: CASSLATGYEQYF.

This chain connects TRBV20-1 to TRBJ1-1; 7 bases are a match to TRBD1. This CDR3 has 10 amino acids. Trimming removed 3 bases from V and 11 bases from J; junction bases left unmatched: 3. Per germline, CDR1 DFQATT and CDR2 SNEGSKA (reference sequence). CDR3 in amino acids: CSARDRRAFF. The CDR3 region has the DNA TGCAGTGCTAGGGACAGGAGGGCTTTCTTT.

This clone was counted only a few times. This chain uses TRBV7-3 with TRBJ2-1, with 8 nucleotides matching TRBD2. With V trimmed by 5 bases and J by 6 bases, 3 bases remained unmatched. This CDR3 comprises 13 residues. The germline V gene encodes CDR1 SGHTA and CDR2 FQGTGA. The CDR3: CASSRTSGNEQFF. DNA for the CDR3: TGTGCCAGCAGCCGCACTAGCGGCAATGAGCAGTTCTTC.

Details on this clone: This CDR3 is also generated by other DNA sequences in the sample. This chain links TRBV19 with TRBJ2-1; 13 nucleotides align to TRBD2. The germline V gene has CDR1 LNHDA and CDR2 SQIVND (reference sequence). V shed 5 bases and J 3 bases; nucleotides not matched to a gene: 19. This CDR3 is built from 21 residues. CDR3 coding DNA: TGTGCCAGTAGTCCAGGAAGACTAGCGGGAGGCGGTGTTCCAGGCTACAATGAGCAGTTCTTC. Translation: CASSPGRLAGGGVPGYNEQFF.

V and J are TRBV28 and TRBJ2-7, with D unresolved. Germline CDR1 is MDHEN and CDR2 is SYDVKM. The CDR3 is 12 residues long. With 5 bases removed from V and 7 bases from J, the gap between germline ends came to 12 bases. CDR3 sequence reads: CASSLPGREQYF. The CDR3 DNA reads as TGTGCCAGCAGTCTCCCGGGTAGAGAGCAGTACTTC.

The chain links TRBV4-3 to TRBJ2-7; perhaps TRBD1 as D (5 bases). This CDR3 spans 16 amino acids. V was cut by 1 base and J by 4 bases, with 17 bases left in between. The germline V gene encodes CDR1 LGHNA and CDR2 YSLEER. The CDR3 bases are TGCGCCAGCAGCCAAGGCTCTGGCTCAGGGCTGTACGAGCAGTACTTC. It encodes CASSQGSGSGLYEQYF.